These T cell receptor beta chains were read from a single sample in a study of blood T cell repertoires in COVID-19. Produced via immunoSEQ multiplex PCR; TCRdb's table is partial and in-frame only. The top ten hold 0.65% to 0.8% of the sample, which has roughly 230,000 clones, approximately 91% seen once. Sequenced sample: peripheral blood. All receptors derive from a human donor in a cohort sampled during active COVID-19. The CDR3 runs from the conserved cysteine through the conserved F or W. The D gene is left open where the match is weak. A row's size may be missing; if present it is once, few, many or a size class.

TGTGCCAGCAGCGCGGGGGAGACCCAGTACTTC	CASSAGETQYF	TRBJ2-5	once	TRBV9	NA
TGTGCCAGCAGCTTAGTGGGACAGGGGGCAAACGAGCAGTACTTC	CASSLVGQGANEQYF	TRBJ2-7	NA	TRBV7-3	TRBD1
TGTGCCAGCAGTGTGGGACAGGGGAAGAACTATGGCTACACCTTC	CASSVGQGKNYGYTF	TRBJ1-2	NA	TRBV2	TRBD1
TGTGCCAGCAGTTGGGCCAACTCCTACGAGCAGTACTTC	CASSWANSYEQYF	TRBJ2-7	NA	TRBV27	NA
TGTGCCAGCAGTGGACGACCCAGGGGGAACACTGAAGCTTTCTTT	CASSGRPRGNTEAFF	TRBJ1-1	NA	TRBV2	NA
TGTGCCAGCAGTTACTCGACAGATTCCTATGGCTACACCTTC	CASSYSTDSYGYTF	TRBJ1-2	NA	TRBV6-6	NA
TGTGCCAGCAGTTACCCCCCCGGACAGTCGAACACTGAAGCTTTCTTT	CASSYPPGQSNTEAFF	TRBJ1-1	NA	TRBV6-2/TRBV6-3	NA
TGTGCCAGCAGCTTAGATATCTACGAGCAGTACTTC	CASSLDIYEQYF	TRBJ2-7	few	TRBV7-2	NA
TGTGCCAGCAGCTTGGGGGCCGGTAGCGGGCGTGAAAAACTGTTTTTT	CASSLGAGSGREKLFF	TRBJ1-4	NA	TRBV5-4	NA
TGTGCCAGTAGTATAGTTTGGACAGGGGAAGAAGCTTTCTTT	CASSIVWTGEEAFF	TRBJ1-1	NA	TRBV19	TRBD1
TGCGCCAGCAGCCAAGAAATTAGCGGGGGGAACTCCTACGAGCAGTACTTC	CASSQEISGGNSYEQYF	TRBJ2-7	NA	TRBV4-3	TRBD2
TGTGCCAGCAGTTTCCAGGACAGGGTTGACAATCAGCCCCAGCATTTT	CASSFQDRVDNQPQHF	TRBJ1-5	NA	TRBV27	TRBD1
TGTGCCAGCAGTTTAGTAGGGAGGCAGTTCTTC	CASSLVGRQFF	TRBJ2-1	NA	TRBV12-3/TRBV12-4	NA
TGTGCCAGCTCCCCTCGCAGACAGGGGATCTCCTACGAGCAGTACTTC	CASSPRRQGISYEQYF	TRBJ2-7	once	TRBV18	TRBD1
TGTGCCAGCAACTGGTTAAGCACTGAAGCTTTCTTT	CASNWLSTEAFF	TRBJ1-1	NA	TRBV2	NA
TGTGCCAGCTCACCACTCACCCGACTAGCGGAATACAATGAGCAGTTCTTC	CASSPLTRLAEYNEQFF	TRBJ2-1	NA	TRBV18	TRBD2
TGCGCCAGCGGGACTAGCAGAAACAATGAGCAGTTCTTC	CASGTSRNNEQFF	TRBJ2-1	NA	TRBV5-1	TRBD2
TGTGCCAGCAGCCAAGGCAGAGGCGGGAGCCAGCAGTACTTC	CASSQGRGGSQQYF	TRBJ2-7	NA	TRBV3-1/TRBV3-2	TRBD2
TGTGCCAGTAGTATCGCGGAATACGAGCAGTACTTC	CASSIAEYEQYF	TRBJ2-7	NA	TRBV19	NA
TGTGCCAGCAGCCCCATAGCGGGGGGCGGGGCCTTCCCCACCGGGGAGCTGTTTTTT	CASSPIAGGGAFPTGELFF	TRBJ2-2	NA	TRBV5-6	TRBD2
TGTGCCAGCAAGTCGGCCCAGCGGCCGGATGGGGAGCTGTTTTTT	CASKSAQRPDGELFF	TRBJ2-2	NA	TRBV2	NA
TGCGCCAGCAGCCAAGATCGTAGGGGTTCTGGGGGAAACACCATATATTTT	CASSQDRRGSGGNTIYF	TRBJ1-3	once	TRBV4-3	NA
TGTGCCAGCAGTTCACTGAGGGGGGGGTATCGGTCACCCCTCCACTTT	CASSSLRGGYRSPLHF	TRBJ1-6	NA	TRBV27	NA
TGCAGCGTCCCAAAGGGGGATGGGTACACTGAAGCTTTCTTT	CSVPKGDGYTEAFF	TRBJ1-1	NA	TRBV29-1	NA
TGCAGCGTTGAAGTTCGGGACAGCTATGGCTACACCTTC	CSVEVRDSYGYTF	TRBJ1-2	once	TRBV29-1	TRBD1
TGTGCCAGCAGTCTAGCGGAAGGATACGAGCAGTACTTC	CASSLAEGYEQYF	TRBJ2-7	NA	TRBV11-3	TRBD2
TGCGCCAGCAGCCAAGGAGGACACACTGGGGAGCAGTACTTC	CASSQGGHTGEQYF	TRBJ2-7	NA	TRBV4-1	NA
TGTGCCAGCAGCCCAGGGGGTGCAGGGTTTGTATCCTACGAGCAGTACTTC	CASSPGGAGFVSYEQYF	TRBJ2-7	NA	TRBV11-2	TRBD1
TGTGCCAGCAGCTTAGAAATAGGCAGGGGGACCGAGCAGTACTTC	CASSLEIGRGTEQYF	TRBJ2-7	NA	TRBV7-8	TRBD1
TGTGCCAGCAGTTACTCGGTCGGGAGGGGGGGGGAGACCCAGTACTTC	CASSYSVGRGGETQYF	TRBJ2-5	NA	TRBV6-5	TRBD2
TGTGCCAGCAGCCCTTCGCGGGGGAACACTGAAGCTTTCTTT	CASSPSRGNTEAFF	TRBJ1-1	NA	TRBV5-4	NA
TGTGCCAGCAGTTACGGGGGAGGGAACACTGAAGCTTTCTTT	CASSYGGGNTEAFF	TRBJ1-1	NA	TRBV6-5	NA
TGTGCCACTCGAGCGGGGATTGGCACAGATACGCAGTATTTT	CATRAGIGTDTQYF	TRBJ2-3	NA	TRBV15	TRBD2
TGTGCCTGGAGTACCCTAGCTACCCGCGAGCAGTACTTC	CAWSTLATREQYF	TRBJ2-7	NA	TRBV30	NA
TGTGCCAGCAGCCAATCTCGGACAGGAGCCAATTCACCCCTCCACTTT	CASSQSRTGANSPLHF	TRBJ1-6	NA	TRBV3-1/TRBV3-2	TRBD1
TGTGCCAGCAGCTTAGATGGAGTGGCGGGCCGTGAGCAGTTCTTC	CASSLDGVAGREQFF	TRBJ2-1	NA	TRBV11-3	NA
TGTGCCAGCAGCCAAGTAGACGAGCAGTACTTC	CASSQVDEQYF	TRBJ2-7	NA	TRBV3-1/TRBV3-2	NA
TGTGCCAGCAGCTCGACCAATCAGGGACAGGATGGGTACGAGCAGTACTTC	CASSSTNQGQDGYEQYF	TRBJ2-7	NA	TRBV7-9	TRBD1
TGTGCCAGCAGCTTAACCCATCTTTTTAGCGGGAGAACCGAGCAGTACTTC	CASSLTHLFSGRTEQYF	TRBJ2-7	NA	TRBV11-2	TRBD2
TGTGCCAGCAGTCACAGGGGGCGCGGGGCCTACGAGCAGTACTTC	CASSHRGRGAYEQYF	TRBJ2-7	NA	TRBV28	TRBD1
TGTGCCAGCAGCGGGACTAGCGGATACGAGCAGTACTTC	CASSGTSGYEQYF	TRBJ2-7	NA	TRBV27	TRBD2
TGTGCTACCACCCCGGAGTGGACTTGGGAGACTGAAGCTTTCTTT	CATTPEWTWETEAFF	TRBJ1-1	NA	TRBV7-7	NA
TGTGCCAGCAGCTCCTTGAGGACAGGGGTCCACGAGCAGTACTTC	CASSSLRTGVHEQYF	TRBJ2-7	NA	TRBV11-2	TRBD1
TGTGCCACCGGCTCCGGGAGGGGAAGCAATCAGCCCCAGCATTTT	CATGSGRGSNQPQHF	TRBJ1-5	NA	TRBV24-1	NA
TGCGCCAGCAGCCTAAGACACGGCTCTGGGGCCAACGTCCTGACTTTC	CASSLRHGSGANVLTF	TRBJ2-6	NA	TRBV5-1	NA
TGTGCCAGCAGCGCGGACAGGGTTCGGAACACTGAAGCTTTCTTT	CASSADRVRNTEAFF	TRBJ1-1	NA	TRBV5-4	TRBD1